This TCR beta chain was identified in a study of T-cell memory formation after mild COVID-19. Trimming stripped 0 bases from V and 1 base from J, with 8 bases between. This CDR3 contains 15 residues. CDR1 LGHDT and CDR2 YNNKEL come from the germline V gene (reference sequence). Study findings and constraints: Balance between CD4 and CD8 was seen in clones contracting day 15 to 85, and a CD4+ lean was seen in later expanders. Second-wave clones that peaked on day 37 lacked confirmed SARS-CoV-2 specificity. Contracting CD4+ clones sat mainly in CM and EM; CD8+ in EMRA.

About this clonotype: The antigen remains unidentified.

One entry per CDR3 protein results from TCRdb running MiXCR on the 5' RACE reads. The table includes about 250,000 distinct CDR3 sequences, 15% detected once. The rearrangement uses TRBV3-1 and TRBJ2-3; no clear D. This clonotype was sampled from an adult woman who had mild COVID-19 (a few samples of this study predate the infection). Cell type and time point are not known. Material for sequencing was PBMCs or a T cell subset sorted from them (not recorded which). CDR3: CASSQDPVGTDTQYF. As DNA, the CDR3 is TGTGCCAGCAGCCAAGATCCAGTAGGCACAGATACGCAGTATTTT.